The rows below give T cell receptor beta chains drawn from one sample of a study of shared clonotypes between healthy human individuals. Data came from immunoSEQ multiplex PCR; TCRdb stores just in-frame clones and leaves some out. The top ten clones hold about 0.34% of a sample with 1.4 million or so clones, approximately 98.5% of them seen once. Sequencing used naive CD4+ T cells sorted from blood. These receptors were collected from a man under 40 in good health. CDR3s include the opening cysteine and the closing phenylalanine or tryptophan. A D gene is named only where the DNA matches it firmly. Expanded clones get a size class; other rows say once, few or many, or leave the size out.

j_gene: TRBJ2-3
abundance: NA
d_gene: NA
v_gene: TRBV19
len: 11
CDR3nt: TGTGCCAGTAGCCCCGGGGGTACGCAGTATTTT
CDR3aa: CASSPGGTQYF

j_gene: TRBJ2-1
abundance: NA
d_gene: NA
v_gene: TRBV7-3
len: 14
CDR3nt: TGTGCCAGCAGCTCCTCGACTAGTTACAATGAGCAGTTCTTC
CDR3aa: CASSSSTSYNEQFF

j_gene: TRBJ2-5
abundance: NA
d_gene: TRBD2
v_gene: TRBV11-3
len: 18
CDR3nt: TGTGCCAGCAGCTTAGATCTTGTAGCGGGATACCCCCAAGAGACCCAGTACTTC
CDR3aa: CASSLDLVAGYPQETQYF

j_gene: TRBJ2-7
abundance: NA
d_gene: NA
v_gene: TRBV7-8
len: 14
CDR3nt: TGTGCCAGCAGCTTAGCGCTTCTCGCCTACGAGCAGTACTTC
CDR3aa: CASSLALLAYEQYF

j_gene: TRBJ2-5
abundance: NA
d_gene: TRBD2
v_gene: TRBV2
len: 15
CDR3nt: TGTGCCAGCAGTGATATAGCGGGAGTCGGAGAGACCCAGTACTTC
CDR3aa: CASSDIAGVGETQYF

j_gene: TRBJ1-1
abundance: NA
d_gene: NA
v_gene: TRBV7-3
len: 13
CDR3nt: TGTGCCAGCAGCGGAGGGGCTGACACTGAAGCTTTCTTT
CDR3aa: CASSGGADTEAFF

j_gene: TRBJ1-1
abundance: once
d_gene: NA
v_gene: TRBV6-1
len: 15
CDR3nt: TGTGCCAGCAGTGAAGACGGGCGGTTGAACACTGAAGCTTTCTTT
CDR3aa: CASSEDGRLNTEAFF

j_gene: TRBJ1-5
abundance: NA
d_gene: NA
v_gene: TRBV6-4
len: 13
CDR3nt: TGTGCCAGCAGTATTCACCACCGACTAACCCAGCATTTT
CDR3aa: CASSIHHRLTQHF

j_gene: TRBJ2-1
abundance: NA
d_gene: NA
v_gene: TRBV18
len: 13
CDR3nt: TGTGCCAGCTCACCGCGGCTCTCCCCGGTGCAGTTCTTC
CDR3aa: CASSPRLSPVQFF

j_gene: TRBJ2-7
abundance: NA
d_gene: TRBD1
v_gene: TRBV4-3
len: 16
CDR3nt: TGCGCCAGCAGCCAAGATCTAGGGACAGGGCCCTACGAGCAGTACTTC
CDR3aa: CASSQDLGTGPYEQYF

j_gene: TRBJ2-5
abundance: NA
d_gene: TRBD2
v_gene: TRBV29-1
len: 16
CDR3nt: TGCAGCGTTGGGGAGGGGAGTAGCGGGATACAAGAGACCCAGTACTTC
CDR3aa: CSVGEGSSGIQETQYF

j_gene: TRBJ2-7
abundance: NA
d_gene: TRBD2
v_gene: TRBV5-4
len: 16
CDR3nt: TGTGCCAGCAGCTTGGTTTCGGCTAGCGGGAGCTACGAGCAGTACTTC
CDR3aa: CASSLVSASGSYEQYF

j_gene: TRBJ2-1
abundance: NA
d_gene: NA
v_gene: TRBV30
len: 15
CDR3nt: TGTGCCTGGAGTGTTCTTCTAGATTGGAACAATGAGCAGTTCTTC
CDR3aa: CAWSVLLDWNNEQFF

j_gene: TRBJ2-2
abundance: NA
d_gene: NA
v_gene: TRBV5-1
len: 13
CDR3nt: TGCGCCAGCAGCTTGGATGGCACCGGGGAGCTGTTTTTT
CDR3aa: CASSLDGTGELFF

j_gene: TRBJ1-4
abundance: NA
d_gene: NA
v_gene: TRBV28
len: 12
CDR3nt: TGTGCCAGCAGTTATCCAAATGAAAAACTGTTTTTT
CDR3aa: CASSYPNEKLFF

j_gene: TRBJ2-7
abundance: NA
d_gene: TRBD2
v_gene: TRBV25-1
len: 16
CDR3nt: TGTGCCAGCAGTTCCAGCGGGAGGCCGAGCTCCTACGAGCAGTACTTC
CDR3aa: CASSSSGRPSSYEQYF

j_gene: TRBJ2-4
abundance: NA
d_gene: NA
v_gene: TRBV21-1
len: 15
CDR3nt: TGTGCCAGCACCCCGGCTAGCGGGAATAAAAACATTCAGTACTTC
CDR3aa: CASTPASGNKNIQYF

j_gene: TRBJ1-5
abundance: once
d_gene: TRBD1
v_gene: TRBV18
len: 16
CDR3nt: TGTGCCAGCTCACCAGTCGGGACAGTCAACAATCAGCCCCAGCATTTT
CDR3aa: CASSPVGTVNNQPQHF

j_gene: TRBJ2-7
abundance: NA
d_gene: TRBD1
v_gene: TRBV5-6
len: 14
CDR3nt: TGTGCCAGCAGCTCCGACAGGGCTTGGACCGAGCAGTACTTC
CDR3aa: CASSSDRAWTEQYF

j_gene: TRBJ2-3
abundance: once
d_gene: NA
v_gene: TRBV14
len: 15
CDR3nt: TGTGCCAGCAGCCAAGCCCTAGCGAGCACAGATACGCAGTATTTT
CDR3aa: CASSQALASTDTQYF

j_gene: TRBJ1-5
abundance: NA
d_gene: TRBD1
v_gene: TRBV29-1
len: 13
CDR3nt: TGCAGCGTAGCCGACAGGGTCGCTCAGCCCCAGCATTTT
CDR3aa: CSVADRVAQPQHF

j_gene: TRBJ1-2
abundance: NA
d_gene: NA
v_gene: TRBV28
len: 14
CDR3nt: TGTGCCAGCAGTTTCCCCGGGGGGCCTTATGGCTACACCTTC
CDR3aa: CASSFPGGPYGYTF

j_gene: TRBJ2-1
abundance: NA
d_gene: TRBD2
v_gene: TRBV5-1
len: 18
CDR3nt: TGCGCCAGCAGCTTGTTTGGTAGCGGGAGTAGCTCCTACAATGAGCAGTTCTTC
CDR3aa: CASSLFGSGSSSYNEQFF

j_gene: TRBJ2-5
abundance: NA
d_gene: TRBD2
v_gene: TRBV4-1
len: 16
CDR3nt: TGCGCCAGCAGCCGCATACTAGCGGGAGGCGCAGAGACCCAGTACTTC
CDR3aa: CASSRILAGGAETQYF

j_gene: TRBJ1-3
abundance: NA
d_gene: TRBD1
v_gene: TRBV11-2
len: 18
CDR3nt: TGTGCCAGCAGACAACCCGGACAGGCTCTCCTCTCTGGAAACACCATATATTTT
CDR3aa: CASRQPGQALLSGNTIYF

j_gene: TRBJ2-2
abundance: NA
d_gene: NA
v_gene: TRBV11-3
len: 14
CDR3nt: TGTGCCAGCAGCTTAAGTCCGCACACCGGGGAGCTGTTTTTT
CDR3aa: CASSLSPHTGELFF

j_gene: TRBJ2-3
abundance: once
d_gene: NA
v_gene: TRBV4-2
len: 15
CDR3nt: TGTGCCAGCAGCCGCGCCTTATCGAACACAGATACGCAGTATTTT
CDR3aa: CASSRALSNTDTQYF

j_gene: TRBJ2-2
abundance: NA
d_gene: NA
v_gene: TRBV7-9
len: 15
CDR3nt: TGTGCCAGCAGCTTAGCCAGCTCGAACACCGGGGAGCTGTTTTTT
CDR3aa: CASSLASSNTGELFF

j_gene: TRBJ2-2
abundance: NA
d_gene: TRBD2
v_gene: TRBV18
len: 16
CDR3nt: TGTGCCAGCTCAGAGTTAGCGGGAGCGGCCACCGGGGAGCTGTTTTTT
CDR3aa: CASSELAGAATGELFF

j_gene: TRBJ2-3
abundance: NA
d_gene: NA
v_gene: TRBV5-4
len: 11
CDR3nt: TGTGCCAGCAGTATAACAGATACGCAGTATTTT
CDR3aa: CASSITDTQYF

j_gene: TRBJ2-1
abundance: NA
d_gene: TRBD1
v_gene: TRBV4-3
len: 16
CDR3nt: TGCGCCAGCAGCCAAGATCCCCGGACAGGGGGCTATGAGCAGTTCTTC
CDR3aa: CASSQDPRTGGYEQFF

j_gene: TRBJ2-3
abundance: NA
d_gene: NA
v_gene: TRBV10-3
len: 13
CDR3nt: TGTGCCATCAGTGAGTCTAGGGTAGATACGCAGTATTTT
CDR3aa: CAISESRVDTQYF

j_gene: TRBJ2-3
abundance: NA
d_gene: NA
v_gene: TRBV5-1
len: 13
CDR3nt: TGCGCCAGCTGGGGGCTAGACCCAGATACGCAGTATTTT
CDR3aa: CASWGLDPDTQYF

j_gene: TRBJ1-1
abundance: NA
d_gene: NA
v_gene: TRBV11-1
len: 17
CDR3nt: TGTGCCAGCAGCCCCAGGGAACTTAGACCTATGAACACTGAAGCTTTCTTT
CDR3aa: CASSPRELRPMNTEAFF

j_gene: TRBJ2-2
abundance: NA
d_gene: NA
v_gene: TRBV28
len: 12
CDR3nt: TGTGCCAGCAGTCCGTCCACCGGGGAGCTGTTTTTT
CDR3aa: CASSPSTGELFF

j_gene: TRBJ1-1
abundance: once
d_gene: NA
v_gene: TRBV5-1
len: 16
CDR3nt: TGCGCCAGCAGCTTGGGAACAGTTCCTATGAACACTGAAGCTTTCTTT
CDR3aa: CASSLGTVPMNTEAFF

j_gene: TRBJ1-5
abundance: NA
d_gene: NA
v_gene: TRBV18
len: 14
CDR3nt: TGTGCCAGCTCACCGGGAGGGTCGAATCAGCCCCAGCATTTT
CDR3aa: CASSPGGSNQPQHF

j_gene: TRBJ2-2
abundance: NA
d_gene: NA
v_gene: TRBV18
len: 15
CDR3nt: TGTGCCAGCTCACCAGGGGGGTCGGACACCGGGGAGCTGTTTTTT
CDR3aa: CASSPGGSDTGELFF

j_gene: TRBJ1-1
abundance: NA
d_gene: TRBD1
v_gene: TRBV5-4
len: 14
CDR3nt: TGTGCCAGCAGCCGGGGACAGTTGAACACTGAAGCTTTCTTT
CDR3aa: CASSRGQLNTEAFF

j_gene: TRBJ2-7
abundance: NA
d_gene: NA
v_gene: TRBV9
len: 14
CDR3nt: TGTGCCAGCAGCGTAGGGACTGAGCCCTACGAGCAGTACTTC
CDR3aa: CASSVGTEPYEQYF

j_gene: TRBJ2-3
abundance: NA
d_gene: TRBD2
v_gene: TRBV7-2
len: 14
CDR3nt: TGTGCCAGCAGCTTTACTAGCGGCACAGATACGCAGTATTTT
CDR3aa: CASSFTSGTDTQYF

j_gene: TRBJ2-1
abundance: NA
d_gene: TRBD2
v_gene: TRBV5-4
len: 18
CDR3nt: TGTGCCAGCAGCCTCGGAGGCGGGAGGGCCCTTTCCTACAATGAGCAGTTCTTC
CDR3aa: CASSLGGGRALSYNEQFF

j_gene: TRBJ2-3
abundance: NA
d_gene: NA
v_gene: TRBV5-5
len: 13
CDR3nt: TGTGCCAGCAGCGACGCCCCCGAGGATATGCAGTATTTT
CDR3aa: CASSDAPEDMQYF

j_gene: TRBJ2-7
abundance: NA
d_gene: NA
v_gene: TRBV7-2
len: 19
CDR3nt: TGTGCCAGCAGCTTAGCTAGTTGGCTATCGAGACAGACGACCTACGAGCAGTACTTC
CDR3aa: CASSLASWLSRQTTYEQYF

j_gene: TRBJ2-3
abundance: NA
d_gene: TRBD2
v_gene: TRBV5-4
len: 15
CDR3nt: TGTGCCAGCAGCTCGCTAGCGGGAGAGGCGAATACGCAGTATTTT
CDR3aa: CASSSLAGEANTQYF

j_gene: TRBJ2-1
abundance: NA
d_gene: TRBD2
v_gene: TRBV25-1
len: 18
CDR3nt: TGTGCCAGCAGTGGGCTAGCGGGCTCCGCCGGGGCCTACAATGAGCAGTTCTTC
CDR3aa: CASSGLAGSAGAYNEQFF

j_gene: TRBJ2-1
abundance: once
d_gene: TRBD2
v_gene: TRBV9
len: 19
CDR3nt: TGTGCCAGCAGCGTAGAGTCTAGCGGGAGGAGGGTGCATTACAATGAGCAGTTCTTC
CDR3aa: CASSVESSGRRVHYNEQFF

j_gene: TRBJ2-4
abundance: NA
d_gene: NA
v_gene: TRBV4-3
len: 16
CDR3nt: TGCGCCAGCAGCCAAGATCGGGACGGACTTAAAAACATTCAGTACTTC
CDR3aa: CASSQDRDGLKNIQYF

j_gene: TRBJ1-5
abundance: once
d_gene: TRBD1
v_gene: TRBV4-1
len: 15
CDR3nt: TGCGCCAGCAACCCGACAGGGGTTAGCAATCAGCCCCAGCATTTT
CDR3aa: CASNPTGVSNQPQHF

j_gene: TRBJ2-1
abundance: NA
d_gene: NA
v_gene: TRBV4-3
len: 13
CDR3nt: TGCGCCAGCAGCCGCGGACTGACCCAGGAGCAGTTCTTC
CDR3aa: CASSRGLTQEQFF

j_gene: TRBJ1-5
abundance: NA
d_gene: NA
v_gene: TRBV28
len: 12
CDR3nt: TGTGCCAGCAGTGCTCTAGTACAGCCCCAGCATTTT
CDR3aa: CASSALVQPQHF

j_gene: TRBJ1-5
abundance: NA
d_gene: TRBD1
v_gene: TRBV6-6
len: 15
CDR3nt: TGTGCCAGCAGTCGAGGGACAGCGAGGAATCAGCCCCAGCATTTT
CDR3aa: CASSRGTARNQPQHF

j_gene: TRBJ2-2
abundance: NA
d_gene: TRBD1
v_gene: TRBV5-1
len: 16
CDR3nt: TGCGCCAGCAGCCCCATGGGACAGGGAGTTCCCGGGGAGCTGTTTTTT
CDR3aa: CASSPMGQGVPGELFF